This T cell receptor (beta chain) was captured by sequencing in a study of blood T cells in healthy people across ages. Study conclusions and caveats: A strong correlation was found between TCR beta diversity and the percentage of naive T cells.

This CDR3 has 15 residues. Deletions cut 5 bases from V and 0 bases from J, with 12 bases between. Note on this clonotype: Its antigen remains unknown.

A second PCR, run for roughly 7 to 11 cycles, used a sample-barcoded 5' primer plus a J-beta primer mix. TCRdb reanalysed the 5' RACE reads using MiXCR and keeps one entry per CDR3 protein. The data show about 690,000 distinct CDR3 sequences, with around two fifths seen just once and about 30% held by the top ten. The rearrangement joins TRBV12-3 or TRBV12-4 to TRBJ2-3, with a tentative D call TRBD1 (6 bases). The sequencing input was blood. The TCR originated in a man older than 75 in good health. The CDR3 region is CASSPDRQSTDTQYF. As DNA, the CDR3 is TGTGCCAGCAGTCCCGACAGGCAGAGCACAGATACGCAGTATTTT.